The text below deals with one T cell receptor (beta chain). Its antigen remains unidentified. The CDR3 is 20 residues long. V lost 6 bases to trimming and J lost 0 bases, with 26 bases between them. Germline assignment: CDR1 LNHNV and CDR2 YYDKDF (reference sequence). These data come from a study of shared clonotypes between healthy human individuals. Study in general: Plates per donor: three CD4 naive, three CD4 memory, two CD8 naive, one CD8 memory. Study results and limitations: Against clonotypes common to all four donors, non-shared ones had lower generation probabilities.

Genomic DNA from each subset was divided evenly over several immunoSEQ plates. The repertoire was sequenced with immunoSEQ multiplex PCR; TCRdb's copy has only in-frame clones and lacks some. Of 2 million to 3 million clones detected, 93% appear once; the ten largest clones hold about 0.39%. The rearrangement links TRBV15 to TRBJ1-4; the D gene is possibly TRBD1 (5 bases). The TCR comes from a man aged 18 to 29 in good health. Some clones in this sample may be carry-over from other donors' samples. The sequenced sample was naive CD4+ T cells from PBMCs. The subset was: CD45RA+ positively selected. The CDR3 DNA is TGTGCCACCAGTGGACCCGGGCAGGGTGGCGACGCAGCAACTAATGAAAAACTGTTTTTT. Protein sequence: CATSGPGQGGDAATNEKLFF.